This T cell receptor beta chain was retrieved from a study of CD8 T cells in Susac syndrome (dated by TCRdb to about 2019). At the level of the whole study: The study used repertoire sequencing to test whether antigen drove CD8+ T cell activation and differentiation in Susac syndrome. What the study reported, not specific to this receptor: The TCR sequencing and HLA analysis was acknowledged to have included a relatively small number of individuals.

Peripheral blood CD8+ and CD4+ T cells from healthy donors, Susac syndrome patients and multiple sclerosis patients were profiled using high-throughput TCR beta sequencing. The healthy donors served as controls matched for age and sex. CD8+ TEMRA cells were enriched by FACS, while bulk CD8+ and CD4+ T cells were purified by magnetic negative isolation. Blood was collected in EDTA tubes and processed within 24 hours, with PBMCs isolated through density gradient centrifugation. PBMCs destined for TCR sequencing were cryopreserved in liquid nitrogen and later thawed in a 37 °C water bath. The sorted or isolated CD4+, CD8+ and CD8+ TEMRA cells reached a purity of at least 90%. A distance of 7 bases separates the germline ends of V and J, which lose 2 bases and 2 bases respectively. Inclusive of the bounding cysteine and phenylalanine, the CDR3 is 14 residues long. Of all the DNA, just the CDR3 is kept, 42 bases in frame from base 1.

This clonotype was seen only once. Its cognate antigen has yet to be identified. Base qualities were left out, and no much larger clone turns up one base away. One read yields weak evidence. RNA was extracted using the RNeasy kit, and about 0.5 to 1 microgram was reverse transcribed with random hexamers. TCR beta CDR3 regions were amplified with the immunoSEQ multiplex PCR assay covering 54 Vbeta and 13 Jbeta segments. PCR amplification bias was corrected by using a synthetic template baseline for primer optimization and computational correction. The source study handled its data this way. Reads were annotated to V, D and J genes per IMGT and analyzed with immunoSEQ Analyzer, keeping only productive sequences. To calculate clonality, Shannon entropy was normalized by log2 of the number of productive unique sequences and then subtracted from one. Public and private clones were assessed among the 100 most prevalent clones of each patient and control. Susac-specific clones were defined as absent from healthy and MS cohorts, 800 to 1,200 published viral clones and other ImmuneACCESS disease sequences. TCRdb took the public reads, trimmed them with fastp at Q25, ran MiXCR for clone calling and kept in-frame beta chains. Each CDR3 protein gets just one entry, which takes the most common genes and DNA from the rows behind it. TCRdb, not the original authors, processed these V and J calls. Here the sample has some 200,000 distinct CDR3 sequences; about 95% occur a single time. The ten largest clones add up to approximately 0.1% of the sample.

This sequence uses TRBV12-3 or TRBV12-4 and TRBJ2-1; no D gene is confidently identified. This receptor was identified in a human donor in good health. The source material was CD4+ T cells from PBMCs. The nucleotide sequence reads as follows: TGTGCCAGCAGTTTAAATATAGCCTACAATGAGCAGTTCTTC. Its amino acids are CASSLNIAYNEQFF.